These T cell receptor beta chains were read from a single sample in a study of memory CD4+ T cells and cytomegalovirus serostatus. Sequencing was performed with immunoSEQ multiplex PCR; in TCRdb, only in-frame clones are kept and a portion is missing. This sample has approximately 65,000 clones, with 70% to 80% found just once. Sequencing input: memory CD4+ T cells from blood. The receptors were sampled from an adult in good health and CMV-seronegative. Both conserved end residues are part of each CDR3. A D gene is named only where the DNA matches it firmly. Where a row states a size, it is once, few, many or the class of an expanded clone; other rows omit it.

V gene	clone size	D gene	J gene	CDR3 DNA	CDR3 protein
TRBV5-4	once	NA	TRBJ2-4	TGTGCCAGCAGCTTATTCGGGCAGGGGGCCAAAAACATTCAGTACTTC	CASSLFGQGAKNIQYF
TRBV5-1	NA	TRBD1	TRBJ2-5	TGCGCCAGCGGGCAGGGGGCTGGAGAGACCCAGTACTTC	CASGQGAGETQYF
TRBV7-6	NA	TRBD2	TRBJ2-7	TGTGCCAGCAGCTTAACGGCTAGCGGCCACGAGCAGTACTTC	CASSLTASGHEQYF
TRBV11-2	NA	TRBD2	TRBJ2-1	TGTGCCAGCAGCTTAGTCCTTGGCGGTGGGGCGGGAGTAAACAATGAGCAGTTCTTC	CASSLVLGGGAGVNNEQFF
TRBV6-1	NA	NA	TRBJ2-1	TGTGCCAGCAGTGAAACAGCCCGCAATGAGCAGTTCTTC	CASSETARNEQFF
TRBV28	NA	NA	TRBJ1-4	TGTGCCAGCAGTCTGAGTAATGAAAAACTGTTTTTT	CASSLSNEKLFF
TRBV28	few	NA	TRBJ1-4	TGTGCCAGTACAGGGTACCCAAATAGGTACCCAGAAAAACTGTTTTTT	CASTGYPNRYPEKLFF
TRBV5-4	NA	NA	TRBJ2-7	TGTGCCAGCAGCCCGGGAGGGACAGGGACCTACGAGCAGTACTTC	CASSPGGTGTYEQYF
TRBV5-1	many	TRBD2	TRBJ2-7	TGCGCCAGCACCTTAAGTGCGGGGGGCTCCTACGAGCAGTACTTC	CASTLSAGGSYEQYF
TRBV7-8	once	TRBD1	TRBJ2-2	TGTGCCAGCAGCCCGGGACAGTCGAACACCGGGGAGCTGTTTTTT	CASSPGQSNTGELFF
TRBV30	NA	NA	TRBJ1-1	TGTGCCTGGAGTGTCGTGGGGTCAAGCCGGGACACTGAAGCTTTCTTT	CAWSVVGSSRDTEAFF
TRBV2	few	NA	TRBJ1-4	TGTGCCAGCAGTCAGGCAGAAGAAAAACTGTTTTTT	CASSQAEEKLFF
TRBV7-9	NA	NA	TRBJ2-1	TGTGCAGGCGCTAGGTCGCAGGGCGAGCAGTTCTTC	CAGARSQGEQFF
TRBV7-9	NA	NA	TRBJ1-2	TGTGCCAGCAGCCCTACGGGGACGGGGGCTCGGGGCTACACCTTC	CASSPTGTGARGYTF
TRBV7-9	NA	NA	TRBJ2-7	TGTGCCAGCAGCTCCACCGGGGCCCTCTACGAGCAGTACTTC	CASSSTGALYEQYF
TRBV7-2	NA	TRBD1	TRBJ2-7	TGTGCCAGCAGCTTATCCAGGGGGAACTACGAGCAGTACTTC	CASSLSRGNYEQYF
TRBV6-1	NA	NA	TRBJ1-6	TGTGCCAGCAGTGAACGTTTGGATATCCCCCCACCCCTCCACTTT	CASSERLDIPPPLHF
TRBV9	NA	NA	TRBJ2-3	TGTGCCAGCAGCGTAACGGAAACAGATACGCAGTATTTT	CASSVTETDTQYF
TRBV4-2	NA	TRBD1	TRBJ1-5	TGTGCCAGCAGCCTCAACCGACTCTCCGGGACAGACAATCAGCCCCAGCATTTT	CASSLNRLSGTDNQPQHF
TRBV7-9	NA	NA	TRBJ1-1	TGTGCCAGCAGCCCTGGCGGTGGCACTGAAGCTTTCTTT	CASSPGGGTEAFF
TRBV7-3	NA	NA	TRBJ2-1	TGTGCCAGCAGCTTAAGGCTAGGAGCCCCGTACTACAATGAGCAGTTCTTC	CASSLRLGAPYYNEQFF
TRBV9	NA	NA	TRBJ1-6	TGTGCCAGCAGCGTAGGGTGGAACAATTCACCCCTCCACTTT	CASSVGWNNSPLHF
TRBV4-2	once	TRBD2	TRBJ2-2	TGTGCCAGCAGCTACGGACTAGCGGGGGTTGGTACCGGGGAGCTGTTTTTT	CASSYGLAGVGTGELFF
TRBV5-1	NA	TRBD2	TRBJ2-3	TGCGCCAGCAGCCCTGCGATAGCGGGAGTAGCGCAGTATTTT	CASSPAIAGVAQYF